This T cell receptor (beta chain) was captured in a study of PD-L1 blockade in urothelial cancer. Overall study context: Most patients, about 85% of the roughly 29, were males with bladder-origin cancer. Median blood clonality was roughly 0.072, with tens of thousands of unique TCRs. Study-level findings and limits: A below-median TCR clonality in blood before treatment predicted better survival.

Concerning this clone itself: Antigen: not known.

Urothelial carcinoma affected the patients, and it was locally advanced or metastatic. Generated by immunoSEQ multiplex PCR, the TCRdb table keeps only in-frame clones and is missing some. The table shows 70,000 or so clones, with approximately 81% occurring only once. Losses at the gene ends were 0 bases for V and 8 bases for J; bases not matched to a gene: 4. The CDR3 consists of 14 residues. Germline assignment: CDR1 MNHNY and CDR2 SVGAGI (reference sequence). This material consisted of PBMCs, taken around atezolizumab (anti-PD-L1) treatment. The sequence was collected from a man in his 70s with urothelial cancer. The chain employs TRBV6-6 and TRBJ1-2, with 9 bases identical to TRBD1. The CDR3 bases are TGTGCCAGCAGTTACTCGGGACAGGGTTGGGGCTACACCTTC. It translates to CASSYSGQGWGYTF.